The 16 T cell receptor beta chains below were found in one sample sequenced in a study of cytomegalovirus exposure and HLA in healthy donors. PCR amplification relied on 60 Vbeta primers (plus 13 Jbeta primers). Profiling relied on immunoSEQ multiplex PCR, and the TCRdb table lists in-frame clones only, not all of them. The sample lists about 140,000 clones; more than 75% were seen once. The specimen was PBMCs. The receptors originated from a woman between 40 and 50 years old in good health and CMV-seronegative.

This clone was found a few times. The rearrangement uses TRBV28 and TRBJ1-3; no clear D gene. V lost 2 bases and J lost 8, with 10 bases in between. The CDR3 runs 13 residues. Germline CDR1 reads MDHEN; CDR2 reads SYDVKM. The CDR3 DNA sequence: TGTGCCAGCAGTTTAAGGAGTATGGACACCATATATTTT. Amino acid sequence: CASSLRSMDTIYF.

This clone was picked up one time. J is TRBJ1-2 and V is TRBV28, with D tentatively TRBD1 (6 bases). The CDR3 consists of 14 residues. Trimming removed 9 bases at V and 4 bases at J, with 18 bases between. Germline V CDR1 and CDR2: MDHEN, SYDVKM. This CDR3 reads CASTTDRSLYGYTF. CDR3 DNA sequence: TGTGCCAGTACCACCGACAGGTCCCTCTATGGCTACACCTTC.

The chain links TRBV29-1 to TRBJ1-1, with TRBD1 as a possible D gene (6 bases). The CDR3 totals 12 residues. Germline loops: CDR1 SQVTM, CDR2 ANQGSEA. V was trimmed by 7 bases and J by 4 bases, leaving 13 bases between them. The CDR3 sequence is CSAQGAPTEAFF. In nucleotides, the CDR3 is TGCAGCGCACAGGGCGCCCCCACTGAAGCTTTCTTT. Together with reference TRBV29-1 and TRBJ1-1, the CDR3 gives the full variable domain: SAVISQKPSRDICQRGTSLTIQCQVDSQVTMMFWYRQQPGQSLTLIATANQGSEATYESGFVIDKFPISRPNLTFSTLTVSNMSPEDSSIYLCSAQGAPTEAFFGQGTRLTVV.

The rearrangement links TRBV7-6 to TRBJ1-2; possibly TRBD1 for D (5 bases). The CDR3 is made up of 12 amino acids. Per germline, CDR1 SGHVS and CDR2 FNYEAQ. Trimming removed 4 bases from V and 3 bases from J, with 6 bases in between. The CDR3 sequence is CASSWGDYGYTF. The CDR3 DNA reads TGTGCCAGCAGCTGGGGGGACTATGGCTACACCTTC.

V usage is TRBV4-3 and J usage is TRBJ2-3; 8 bases are shared with TRBD1. J gave up 3 bases and V 0 bases, and 2 bases lay outside the gene matches. Germline CDR1 LGHNA, CDR2 YSLEER. The CDR3 has 15 amino acids. CDR3 sequence (DNA): TGCGCCAGCAGCCAAGATACAGGGGGAACAGATACGCAGTATTTT. The encoded protein is CASSQDTGGTDTQYF.

V is TRBV7-3 and J is TRBJ1-2; D not resolved. V gave up 5 bases and J gave up 11 bases, with 12 bases separating them. CDR1 SGHTA and CDR2 FQGTGA come from the germline V gene. The length of the CDR3 is 11 residues. CDR3 amino acids: CASSIRGRYTF. CDR3 in DNA: TGTGCCAGCAGCATTCGTGGCCGATACACCTTC.

V is TRBV19 and J is TRBJ2-1; 9 nucleotides agree with TRBD2. V was clipped by 9 bases and J by 5 bases; unmatched bases: 5. Germline V lookup: CDR1 LNHDA, CDR2 SQIVND (reference sequence). This CDR3 spans 13 amino acids. The DNA for the CDR3 is TGTGCCAGCAGGACTAGCGCCCACAATGAGCAGTTCTTC. Residues: CASRTSAHNEQFF.

This chain uses TRBV25-1 with TRBJ2-3, with TRBD2 identical over 10 bases. The germline V gene encodes CDR1 MGHDK and CDR2 SYGVNS. V trimming: 3 bases; J trimming: 1 base; junction bases outside the gene matches: 4. There are 16 residues in the CDR3. The CDR3 sequence is CASSDLLAGRTDTQYF. The CDR3 DNA is TGTGCCAGCAGTGACCTACTAGCGGGGCGCACAGATACGCAGTATTTT.

The J gene is TRBJ2-7, the V gene TRBV19, with 13 bases aligning to TRBD2. The CDR3 runs to 17 residues. Germline trimming cut 3 bases from V and 3 bases from J; bases unmatched to any gene: 8. Germline-derived CDR1 and CDR2 are LNHDA and SQIVND (reference sequence). CDR3 residues: CASSMGTSGILVYEQYF. The DNA of the CDR3 is TGTGCCAGTAGTATGGGGACTAGCGGGATTCTTGTCTACGAGCAGTACTTC. The full variable domain, rest sourced from reference TRBV19 and TRBJ2-7, is DGGITQSPKYLFRKEGQNVTLSCEQNLNHDAMYWYRQDPGQGLRLIYYSQIVNDFQKGDIAEGYSVSREKKESFPLTVTSAQKNPTAFYLCASSMGTSGILVYEQYFGPGTRLTVT.

Details on this clone: Other DNA variants within this sample encode the same CDR3. The chain links TRBV19 to TRBJ2-1; no firm D call. Trimming pared 0 bases from V and 4 bases from J, leaving 4 bases between. The germline V gene encodes CDR1 LNHDA and CDR2 SQIVND (reference sequence). CDR3 length equals 13 residues. The CDR3 bases are TGTGCCAGTAGTATAGACGGTTACAATGAGCAGTTCTTC. The encoded protein is CASSIDGYNEQFF. The variable domain in full, with the rest retrieved from reference TRBV19 and TRBJ2-1, is DGGITQSPKYLFRKEGQNVTLSCEQNLNHDAMYWYRQDPGQGLRLIYYSQIVNDFQKGDIAEGYSVSREKKESFPLTVTSAQKNPTAFYLCASSIDGYNEQFFGPGTRLTVL.

The rearrangement uses TRBV15 and TRBJ2-3; 7 bases fit TRBD2. The germline gives CDR1 LNHNV, CDR2 YYDKDF (reference sequence). Unmatched junction bases numbered 5, after V lost 0 bases and J lost 2 bases. The CDR3 contains 16 residues. This CDR3 reads CATSRDLAAITDTQYF. DNA for the CDR3: TGTGCCACCAGCAGAGATCTAGCGGCTATCACAGATACGCAGTATTTT.

This clone was detected only once. This chain uses TRBV10-3 with TRBJ1-1, with a weak D call TRBD1 (5 bases). The CDR3 is 16 residues long. Germline V CDR1 and CDR2: ENHRY, SYGVKD. Between the trimmed V and J ends, which lost 0 bases and 5 bases, there was a span of 16 bases. CDR3 amino acids: CAISESRTGQGTEAFF. The CDR3 coding sequence is TGTGCCATCAGTGAGTCTCGCACAGGTCAAGGGACTGAAGCTTTCTTT.

The chain joins TRBV7-3 to TRBJ1-1; D not resolved. The germline CDR1 and CDR2 sequences are SGHTA and FQGTGA. CDR3 length: 13 residues. V lost 1 base to trimming and J lost 1 base, with 4 bases between them. The CDR3 region is CASSLRGNTEAFF. CDR3 nucleotide sequence: TGTGCCAGCAGCTTAAGAGGGAACACTGAAGCTTTCTTT.

V is TRBV6-6 and J is TRBJ1-5, with D hard to call. Germline V gene lookup returns CDR1 MNHNY and CDR2 SVGAGI (reference sequence). CDR3 length: 14 amino acids. Trimming left V 2 bases short and J 1 base short, with 6 bases between. The CDR3 is CASSYLQSNQPQHF. The CDR3 nucleotides are TGTGCCAGCAGTTACCTACAGAGCAATCAGCCCCAGCATTTT.

The chain couples TRBV5-5 to TRBJ1-2; TRBD1 might be the D (6 bases). Germline CDR1 SGHKS, CDR2 YYEKEE (reference sequence). The V end was cut by 0 bases, the J end by 5 bases, with 14 bases between. The CDR3 extends over 15 amino acids. DNA for the CDR3: TGTGCCAGCAGCTTGGGGGGCCAGGGGCTTTATGGCTACACCTTC. Its protein is CASSLGGQGLYGYTF. The variable domain in full, with the rest retrieved from reference TRBV5-5 and TRBJ1-2, is DAGVTQSPTHLIKTRGQQVTLRCSPISGHKSVSWYQQVLGQGPQFIFQYYEKEERGRGNFPDRFSARQFPNYSSELNVNALLLGDSALYLCASSLGGQGLYGYTFGSGTRLTVV.

The V gene is TRBV27, the J gene TRBJ2-1; 7 bases match TRBD2. Germline-derived CDR1 and CDR2 are MNHEY and SMNVEV (reference sequence). The V and J ends lost 6 bases and 7 bases, in that order; junction bases with no gene match: 0. The CDR3 runs 11 residues. The CDR3 DNA reads as TGTGCCAGCAGGGGGGGGAATGAGCAGTTCTTC. It encodes CASRGGNEQFF.